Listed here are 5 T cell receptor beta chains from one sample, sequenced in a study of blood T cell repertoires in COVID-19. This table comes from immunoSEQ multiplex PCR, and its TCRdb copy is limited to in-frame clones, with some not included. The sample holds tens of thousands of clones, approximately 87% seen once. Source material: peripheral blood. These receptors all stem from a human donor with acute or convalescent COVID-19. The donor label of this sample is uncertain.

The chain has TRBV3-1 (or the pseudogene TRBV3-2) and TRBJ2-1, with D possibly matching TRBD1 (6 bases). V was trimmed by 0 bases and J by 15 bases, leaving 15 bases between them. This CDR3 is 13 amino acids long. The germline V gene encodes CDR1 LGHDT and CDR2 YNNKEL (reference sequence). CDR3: CASSQDLDRKTFF. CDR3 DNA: TGTGCCAGCAGCCAAGATCTAGACAGGAAAACGTTCTTC.

The CDR3 loop is CATGGGENTEAFF. CDR3 DNA sequence: TGTGCCACCGGCGGGGGGGAGAACACTGAAGCTTTCTTT. The V gene is TRBV10-3, the J gene TRBJ1-1; the D gene is possibly TRBD1 (5 bases). Germline CDR1 ENHRY, CDR2 SYGVKD. V was pared by 10 bases and J by 1 base, with 13 bases between. This CDR3 comprises 13 residues.

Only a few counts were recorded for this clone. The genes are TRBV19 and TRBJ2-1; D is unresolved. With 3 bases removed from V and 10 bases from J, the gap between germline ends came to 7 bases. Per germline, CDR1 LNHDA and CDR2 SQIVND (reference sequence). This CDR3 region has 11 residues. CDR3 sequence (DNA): TGTGCCAGTAGTATGGCCGGGGAGCAGTTCTTC. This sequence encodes CASSMAGEQFF.

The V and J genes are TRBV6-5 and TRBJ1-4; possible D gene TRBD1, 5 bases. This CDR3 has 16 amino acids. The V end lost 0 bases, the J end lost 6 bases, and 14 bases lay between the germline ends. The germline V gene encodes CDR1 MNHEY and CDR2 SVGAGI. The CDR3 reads CASSYSGAGRYEKLFF. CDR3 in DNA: TGTGCCAGCAGTTACTCTGGGGCAGGGAGGTATGAAAAACTGTTTTTT.

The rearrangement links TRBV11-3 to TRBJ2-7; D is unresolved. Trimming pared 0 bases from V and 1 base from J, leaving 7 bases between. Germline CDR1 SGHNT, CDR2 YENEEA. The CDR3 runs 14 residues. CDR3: CASSLDPGSYEQYF. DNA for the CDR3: TGTGCCAGCAGCTTAGATCCGGGTTCCTACGAGCAGTACTTC.